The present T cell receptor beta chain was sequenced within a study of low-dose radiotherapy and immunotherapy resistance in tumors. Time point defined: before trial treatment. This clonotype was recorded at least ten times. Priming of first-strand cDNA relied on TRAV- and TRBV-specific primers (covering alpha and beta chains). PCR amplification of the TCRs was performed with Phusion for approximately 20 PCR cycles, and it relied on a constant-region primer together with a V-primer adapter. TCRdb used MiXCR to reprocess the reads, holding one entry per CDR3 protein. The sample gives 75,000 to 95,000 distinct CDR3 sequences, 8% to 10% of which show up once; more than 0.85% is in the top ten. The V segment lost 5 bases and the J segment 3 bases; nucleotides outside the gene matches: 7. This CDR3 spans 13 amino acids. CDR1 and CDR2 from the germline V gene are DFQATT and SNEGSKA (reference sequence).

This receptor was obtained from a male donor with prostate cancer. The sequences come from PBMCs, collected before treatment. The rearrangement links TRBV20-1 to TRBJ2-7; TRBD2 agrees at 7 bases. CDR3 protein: CSAPREAIYEQYF. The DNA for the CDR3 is TGCAGTGCTCCTCGGGAGGCAATCTACGAGCAGTACTTC.